Included here is one TCR beta chain sequence, with context. The data derive from a study of blood T cell repertoires in COVID-19. Study at large: Donors in the United States, Italy and Spain gave samples during acute or convalescent COVID-19.

Clones were read by immunoSEQ multiplex PCR, and TCRdb kept only the in-frame ones, dropping some. The sample consists of roughly 170,000 clones, more than 75% of them appearing once. V shed 2 bases and J 10 bases; nucleotides not matched to a gene: 8. The CDR3 runs to 16 residues. Germline CDR1 and CDR2: SGHTA and FQGNSA. This clonotype originated in a woman under 30 who had recovered from COVID-19. Sequencing input: peripheral blood. This sequence joins TRBV7-2 and TRBJ2-1; 13 nucleotides match TRBD2. CDR3 in amino acids: CASSLLGLAGAGEQFF. CDR3 nucleotides: TGTGCCAGCAGCTTACTTGGACTAGCGGGGGCCGGGGAGCAGTTCTTC.